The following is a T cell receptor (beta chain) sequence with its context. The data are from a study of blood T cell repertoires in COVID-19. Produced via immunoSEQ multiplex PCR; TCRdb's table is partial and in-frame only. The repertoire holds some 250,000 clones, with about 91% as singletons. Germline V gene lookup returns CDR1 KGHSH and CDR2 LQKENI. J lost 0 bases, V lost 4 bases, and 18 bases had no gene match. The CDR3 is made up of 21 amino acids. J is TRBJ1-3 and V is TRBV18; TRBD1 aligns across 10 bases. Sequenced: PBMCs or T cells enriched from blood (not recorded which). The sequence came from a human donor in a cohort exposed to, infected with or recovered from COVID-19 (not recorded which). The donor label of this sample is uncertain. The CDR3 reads CASSQLFPGQGQLSSGNTIYF. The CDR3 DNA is TGTGCCAGCTCACAACTTTTCCCGGGACAGGGGCAGTTAAGCTCTGGAAACACCATATATTTT.